This TCR beta chain emerged from a study of blood T cell repertoires in COVID-19. Overall study: Symptom resolution, clearance, or two negative PCRs marked donors in Cohort 3 as recovered. Samples of COVID-19 (acute and convalescent) were obtained from the United States, Italy and Spain. T cells, B-cell-depleted T cells, or PBMCs supplied cDNA or gDNA.

Enrolled through a virtual design, the participants were between about 18 and 100 years of age and came from under 30 US areas. Only a few counts were recorded for this clone. The V gene end was trimmed by 8 bases and the J gene end by 8 bases; junction bases not matched to a gene: 5. The germline gives CDR1 SEHNR, CDR2 FQNEAQ (reference sequence). This CDR3 spans 12 amino acids. Profiling relied on immunoSEQ multiplex PCR, and the TCRdb table lists in-frame clones only, not all of them. The sample lists approximately 190,000 clones; 70% to 90% were seen once. This sequence was found in a woman aged 40 to 49 in a cohort exposed to, infected with or recovered from COVID-19 (not recorded which). The sample consisted of PBMCs or T cells enriched from blood (not recorded which). The V gene is TRBV7-9, the J gene TRBJ2-2; 7 nucleotides match TRBD2. CDR3 sequence: CASQAGTGELFF. DNA for the CDR3: TGTGCCAGCCAAGCGGGAACAGGGGAGCTGTTTTTT.